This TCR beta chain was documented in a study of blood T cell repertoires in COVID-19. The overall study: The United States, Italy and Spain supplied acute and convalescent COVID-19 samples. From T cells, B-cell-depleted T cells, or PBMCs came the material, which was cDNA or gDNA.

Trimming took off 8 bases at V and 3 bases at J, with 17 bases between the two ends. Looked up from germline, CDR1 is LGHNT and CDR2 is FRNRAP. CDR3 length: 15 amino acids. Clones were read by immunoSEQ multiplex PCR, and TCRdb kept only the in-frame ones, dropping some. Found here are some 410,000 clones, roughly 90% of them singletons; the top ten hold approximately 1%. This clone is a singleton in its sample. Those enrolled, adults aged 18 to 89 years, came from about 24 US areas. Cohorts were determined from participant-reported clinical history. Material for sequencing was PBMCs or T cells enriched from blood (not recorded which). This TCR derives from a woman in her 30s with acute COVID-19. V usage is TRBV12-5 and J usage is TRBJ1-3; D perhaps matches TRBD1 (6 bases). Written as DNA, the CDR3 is TGTGCTAGTCCTGGGCGGGGGGCGCTTGGAAACACCATATATTTT. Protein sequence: CASPGRGALGNTIYF.